The 26 T cell receptor beta chains reported below all come from one sample, sequenced in a study of CD8+ T cells in alopecia areata. The treatment was: oral pan-JAK inhibitor, 5-10 mg twice daily. Sequencing relied on a cDNA template that was reverse transcribed from extracted RNA. The method was immunoSEQ multiplex PCR; TCRdb's version includes in-frame clones alone and lacks a portion of them. The sample consists of 150,000 to 200,000 clones, 50% to 70% of them appearing once. Specimen: CD4+ T cells sorted from blood, collected around week 50, from a patient treated with tofacitinib. The receptor set was obtained from a human donor with alopecia areata.

The V gene is TRBV19, the J gene TRBJ1-1; D is undetermined. The CDR3 runs to 12 residues. Germline CDR1 and CDR2: LNHDA and SQIVND (reference sequence). V was shortened by 6 bases and J by 9 bases, with 14 bases between the two germline ends. CDR3 nucleotides: TGTGCCAGTAGCCAAACAACTATGAAAGCTTTCTTT. Translating it yields CASSQTTMKAFF. Full variable domain (outside the CDR3, taken from reference TRBV19 and TRBJ1-1): DGGITQSPKYLFRKEGQNVTLSCEQNLNHDAMYWYRQDPGQGLRLIYYSQIVNDFQKGDIAEGYSVSREKKESFPLTVTSAQKNPTAFYLCASSQTTMKAFFGQGTRLTVV.

The gene calls are TRBV29-1 and TRBJ2-7; D not certain. This CDR3 contains 12 residues. Trimming cost V 5 bases and J 7 bases, with 15 bases left between them. Germline V CDR1 and CDR2: SQVTM, ANQGSEA. CDR3 sequence reads: CSVLVRSVEQYF. The DNA of the CDR3 is TGCAGCGTTTTGGTCAGGAGTGTGGAGCAGTACTTC.

The chain employs TRBV4-1 and TRBJ1-5; no clear D gene. The germline V and J ends were trimmed by 2 bases and 2 bases, with 13 bases remaining between them. Germline CDR1 MGHRA, CDR2 YSYEKL. This CDR3 is built from 16 residues. CDR3 sequence (DNA): TGCGCCAGCAGCCAAATGCCATCCGGGGGCAATCAGCCCCAGCATTTT. Its protein is CASSQMPSGGNQPQHF.

The V gene is TRBV7-2, the J gene TRBJ2-2, with unresolved D. This CDR3 comprises 13 residues. Trimming removed 0 bases at V and 12 bases at J, with 11 bases between. The germline CDR1 and CDR2 sequences are SGHTA and FQGNSA. CDR3 loop: CASSLALGSQLFF. The CDR3 DNA is TGTGCCAGCAGCTTAGCGCTGGGATCCCAGCTGTTTTTT. Full variable domain (rest looked up from reference TRBV7-2 and TRBJ2-2): GAGVSQSPSNKVTEKGKDVELRCDPISGHTALYWYRQSLGQGLEFLIYFQGNSAPDKSGLPSDRFSAERTGGSVSTLTIQRTQQEDSAVYLCASSLALGSQLFFGEGSRLTVL.

This clone was detected a few times. This CDR3 is CSAQTGRSSGANVLTF. The CDR3 region has the DNA TGCAGCGCCCAGACCGGACGCAGCTCTGGGGCCAACGTCCTGACTTTC. The chain recombines TRBV29-1 with TRBJ2-6; D ambiguous. V shed 7 bases and J shed 0 bases, with 16 bases lying between them. Germline V CDR1 and CDR2: SQVTM, ANQGSEA. This CDR3 contains 16 residues.

The rearrangement uses TRBV6-6 and TRBJ2-7, with TRBD1 matching over 7 bases. The CDR3 is made up of 13 amino acids. Germline V CDR1 and CDR2: MNHNY, SVGAGI (reference sequence). V lost 7 bases to trimming and J lost 1 base; unmatched junction nucleotides: 4. CDR3 region: CASTPTGSYEQYF. DNA of the CDR3: TGTGCCAGCACCCCGACAGGGTCCTACGAGCAGTACTTC.

This chain connects TRBV7-9 to TRBJ2-4, with D tentatively TRBD2 (5 bases). The length of the CDR3 is 15 residues. Looked up from germline, CDR1 is SEHNR and CDR2 is FQNEAQ (reference sequence). V lost 4 bases and J 3 bases, leaving 13 bases between the germline ends. The CDR3 spells CASSSSGKGKNIQYF. The CDR3 nucleotides read TGTGCCAGCAGCTCCTCGGGAAAAGGCAAAAACATTCAGTACTTC.

This clone was recorded a few times. The V call is TRBV30, the J call TRBJ1-1, with 7 bases matching TRBD1. The V and J ends lost 1 base and 4 bases, in that order; junction bases with no gene match: 3. The CDR3 extends over 13 amino acids. The V gene's germline CDR1 is GTSNPN and CDR2 SVGIG (reference sequence). The CDR3, as DNA: TGTGCCTGGAGTGAGGGGGCAACCACTGAAGCTTTCTTT. Its translation is CAWSEGATTEAFF.

This clone was counted once. The genes are TRBV7-2 and TRBJ2-7; D is tentatively TRBD1 or TRBD2 (5 bases each). Germline CDR1 SGHTA, CDR2 FQGNSA. Trimming took off 5 bases at V and 5 bases at J, with 13 bases between the two ends. The CDR3 is 13 amino acids. CDR3 in DNA: TGTGCCAGCAGCCTGGGACGGCTCAACGAGCAGTACTTC. The encoded protein is CASSLGRLNEQYF.

The chain combines TRBV5-1 with TRBJ2-7; the match to TRBD2 covers 10 bases. The CDR3 runs 16 residues. The germline V gene has CDR1 SGHRS and CDR2 YFSETQ. The J segment lost 2 bases and the V segment lost 1 base, leaving 6 bases of the junction unmatched. The CDR3 nucleotides read TGCGCCAGCAGCTTGAAGGGACTAGCGCATACCTACGAGCAGTACTTC. Protein: CASSLKGLAHTYEQYF.

This rearrangement joins TRBV11-2 to TRBJ2-5; D might be TRBD1 (6 bases). Germline V CDR1 and CDR2: SGHAT, FQNNGV. Trimming pared 1 base from V and 2 bases from J, leaving 11 bases between. The CDR3 runs to 15 residues. The CDR3 region has the DNA TGTGCCAGCAGCTTAGCAGGGGCAAAACAAGAGACCCAGTACTTC. It specifies CASSLAGAKQETQYF.

The chain employs TRBV19 and TRBJ1-1; D not resolved. The germline V and J ends were trimmed by 1 base and 11 bases, with 8 bases remaining between them. In germline, CDR1 is LNHDA, CDR2 SQIVND (reference sequence). This CDR3 has 11 residues. CDR3 bases: TGTGCCAGTAGTATAGTGGGGAAGGCTTTCTTT. Amino acids: CASSIVGKAFF.

This clone has a single count. The chain couples TRBV15 to TRBJ1-6; TRBD1 agrees at 10 bases. The CDR3 runs 14 residues. Per germline, CDR1 LNHNV and CDR2 YYDKDF (reference sequence). With V trimmed by 6 bases and J by 5 bases, 1 base remained unmatched. CDR3 DNA: TGTGCCACCAGGGGACAGGGGAATAATTCACCCCTCCACTTT. It codes for CATRGQGNNSPLHF.

This rearrangement joins TRBV25-1 to TRBJ2-1, with D unclear. The CDR3 is 12 residues long. Germline-derived CDR1 and CDR2 are MGHDK and SYGVNS. Trimming cost V 1 base and J 5 bases, with 3 bases left between them. CDR3: CASSEWNNEQFF. The CDR3 DNA reads as TGTGCCAGCAGTGAATGGAACAATGAGCAGTTCTTC.

V is TRBV9 and J is TRBJ2-3; 12 bases align to TRBD2. Germline CDR1 reads SGDLS; CDR2 reads YYNGEE. The length of the CDR3 is 18 residues. The J segment lost 1 base and the V segment lost 2 bases, leaving 8 bases of the junction unmatched. CDR3 coding DNA: TGTGCCAGCAGCGTGGCCCTTACTAGCGGGGGGCGCACAGATACGCAGTATTTT. It specifies CASSVALTSGGRTDTQYF.

The rearrangement links TRBV29-1 to TRBJ1-1, with 7 bases fitting TRBD1. The CDR3 covers 11 residues. Trimming at V came to 7 bases and at J to 10 bases, leaving 9 bases not matched to a gene. Germline CDR1 reads SQVTM; CDR2 reads ANQGSEA. The DNA for the CDR3 is TGCAGCGCCCGAACAGGGGAGGGAGCTTTCTTT. It encodes CSARTGEGAFF.

V gene TRBV4-3 combines with J gene TRBJ2-5; a possible D gene is TRBD1 (6 bases). The V and J ends lost 4 bases and 3 bases respectively, with 9 bases between them. The CDR3 has 13 residues. CDR1 is LGHNA, CDR2 YSLEER, per germline. The CDR3 coding sequence is TGCGCCAGCAGCCCACAGGGTAAAGAGACCCAGTACTTC. Amino acids: CASSPQGKETQYF.

This chain links TRBV2 with TRBJ2-7; D remains ambiguous. CDR1 is SNHLY and CDR2 is FYNNEI in the germline V gene. V was pared by 1 base and J by 3 bases, with 10 bases between. This CDR3 region has 14 residues. CDR3 in amino acids: CASSEGGNGYEQYF. CDR3 coding DNA: TGTGCCAGCAGTGAAGGGGGAAATGGCTACGAGCAGTACTTC.

This chain connects TRBV4-3 to TRBJ2-7, with no clear D. Germline CDR1 reads LGHNA; CDR2 reads YSLEER. V lost 2 bases to trimming and J lost 5 bases, with 13 bases between them. The CDR3 is 14 residues long. This CDR3 is CASSQPDPFNEQYF. In DNA form, the CDR3 reads TGCGCCAGCAGCCAACCTGACCCGTTCAACGAGCAGTACTTC.

The rearrangement joins TRBV7-2 to TRBJ2-1, with D uncertain. Trimming shortened V by 6 bases and J by 0 bases, and 9 bases separated the two germline ends. This CDR3 contains 14 residues. Germline CDR1 SGHTA, CDR2 FQGNSA. CDR3 sequence (DNA): TGTGCCAGCAGTACTATGAGCTCCTACAATGAGCAGTTCTTC. Translating gives CASSTMSSYNEQFF. The whole variable domain, remainder taken from reference TRBV7-2 and TRBJ2-1, is GAGVSQSPSNKVTEKGKDVELRCDPISGHTALYWYRQSLGQGLEFLIYFQGNSAPDKSGLPSDRFSAERTGGSVSTLTIQRTQQEDSAVYLCASSTMSSYNEQFFGPGTRLTVL.

V and J are TRBV30 and TRBJ2-3; 9 bases fit TRBD2. The length of the CDR3 is 13 residues. J was trimmed by 1 base and V by 5 bases; bases with no gene match: 1. Looked up from germline, CDR1 is GTSNPN and CDR2 is SVGIG (reference sequence). The CDR3 sequence is CAWERGGTDTQYF. Here the CDR3 DNA reads TGTGCCTGGGAGCGGGGGGGCACAGATACGCAGTATTTT.

This clone came up a few times. The chain employs TRBV30 and TRBJ1-2; D may be TRBD1 (5 bases). The CDR3 length is 13 residues. V was shortened by 0 bases and J by 7 bases, with 12 bases between the two germline ends. From germline, CDR1 is GTSNPN and CDR2 SVGIG (reference sequence). The CDR3 spells CAWSVKWDGGYTF. CDR3 coding DNA: TGTGCCTGGAGTGTAAAGTGGGACGGTGGCTACACCTTC.

V and J are TRBV2 and TRBJ2-3; D is unclear. Germline assignment: CDR1 SNHLY and CDR2 FYNNEI. Trimming removed 4 bases from V and 3 bases from J, with 14 bases in between. The CDR3 is 15 amino acids. CDR3 sequence reads: CASSVSGLATDTQYF. The CDR3 region has the DNA TGTGCCAGCAGTGTTTCGGGCTTAGCTACAGATACGCAGTATTTT.

The chain couples TRBV4-1 to TRBJ1-1, with a weak D call TRBD1 (6 bases). The ends were cut back, 4 bases at V and 13 bases at J, with 16 bases in the middle. CDR1 MGHRA and CDR2 YSYEKL come from the germline V gene. This CDR3 has 12 amino acids. The chain's CDR3 is CASSLIRDIVFF. The CDR3 bases are TGCGCCAGCAGCCTTATCCGGGACATCGTTTTCTTT.

The chain links TRBV5-4 to TRBJ2-2; 7 bases fit TRBD1. Unmatched junction bases numbered 3, after V lost 0 bases and J lost 7 bases. CDR3 length: 14 residues. Germline CDR1 and CDR2: SGHNT and YYREEE (reference sequence). CDR3 region: CASSLGQGIGELFF. As DNA, the CDR3 is TGTGCCAGCAGCTTGGGACAGGGAATCGGGGAGCTGTTTTTT. Full variable domain (rest looked up from reference TRBV5-4 and TRBJ2-2): ETGVTQSPTHLIKTRGQQVTLRCSSQSGHNTVSWYQQALGQGPQFIFQYYREEENGRGNFPPRFSGLQFPNYSSELNVNALELDDSALYLCASSLGQGIGELFFGEGSRLTVL.

The chain uses TRBV6-5 and TRBJ1-1; 7 bases line up with TRBD1. The CDR3 covers 14 residues. CDR1 is MNHEY and CDR2 is SVGAGI in the germline V gene. Losses at the gene ends were 6 bases for V and 0 bases for J; bases not matched to a gene: 4. The CDR3 nucleotides are TGTGCCAGCAGCCCCGGGACAGTGAACACTGAAGCTTTCTTT. It codes for CASSPGTVNTEAFF.